This T cell receptor (beta chain) is from a study of cytomegalovirus exposure and HLA in healthy donors (dated by TCRdb to 2017 to 2019). With regard to the full study: According to an earlier analysis of around 600 of the donors, 150 million to 200 million T cells yielded roughly 110 million unique TCR beta sequences and approximately 300 Gb of sequence data. In the later analysis, no new phenotypic data were used to find candidate immune exposures; instead, reliance was placed on TCR beta sequences and their occurrence across donors. Along with the approximately 670-subject first cohort, a separate validation cohort of over a hundred different subjects was used. Both class I and class II loci were covered by HLA typing, at four-digit resolution. The study aimed to test whether cataloging public T cell receptors could reveal signatures of past pathogen exposure. A later analysis re-examined previously published TCR beta repertoires from over 500 donors and added high-resolution HLA genotyping to investigate patterns of TCR occurrence. About five DR-DQ haplotypes were handled as single units for association and clustering, since linkage in the cohort was strong. Among the approximately 400 genotyped donors, around 81% belonged to the genetic ancestry cluster associated with self-reported Caucasian donors. The number of typed donors differed by locus: about 620-640 for A, B, C, DRB1 and DQB1; some 540 for DQA1; around 580 for DPA1; and some 470 for DPB1. Donor age, sex, ethnicity and CMV serostatus were compiled alongside the repertoire data. The study combined high-throughput TCR immunosequencing, statistical association of individual TCRs with disease status, and machine learning to predict cytomegalovirus infection status. On average, roughly 240,000 unique TCR beta nucleotide sequences were sequenced per donor among a few hundred genotyped donors of the cohort, with roughly a sixth of those sequences being non-productive. The study profiled the T cell repertoires of hundreds of subjects by immunosequencing and related them to cytomegalovirus serostatus. Roughly 290 gigabases of sequencing data and around 85 million unique TCR sequences made up an early release that covered 500 to 650 HLA-typed donors. An earlier analysis of 500 to 750 of the donors applied high-throughput TCR beta sequencing to assess whether each TCR beta V gene segment acted as functional or pseudogenic. In a later genetic analysis, genome-wide SNP genotypes for about 55% of the roughly 700 donors were used, and that subset was treated as a discovery cohort. All discovery cohort repertoires had been generated using a single sequencing platform. Study-wide conclusions, independent of this receptor: In a later analysis, the rate of TCR association differed among HLA loci, with DRB1 alleles having the most associated TCRs and HLA-C alleles having the fewest. Roughly uniform sequencing depth across donors was assumed in presence/absence analyses, although this assumption may not hold. The 87-base-pair reads could not distinguish some IMGT-functional V segments, including TRBV6-2 and TRBV6-3, so those segments were excluded. While some public TCRs were present in many individuals, most TCR sequences turned up only very rarely across donors. A few of the identified cytomegalovirus-associated TCR beta chains were confirmed in vitro to be specific for cytomegalovirus antigens. The sequencing pipeline was judged likely to have produced a cluster of highly shared sequence variants as a technical artifact. Compared with equally common non-associated chains, HLA-associated TCR beta chains in a later analysis were more clonally expanded and had lower generation probabilities. A further reported finding was that TCR beta sequences accurately predicted the HLA-A and HLA-B alleles for most subjects in the first cohort. Because HLA typing was unavailable for some donors at each locus, only the typed subset was used in association tests. In an earlier analysis of approximately 590 of the donors, most TCR beta V segments appeared in productive rearrangements about 90% or about 30% of the time, broadly matching IMGT annotations. It was suggested by the authors that the approach could potentially be generalized to other disease states and immunological phenotypes. The study gave a list of more than 150 TCR beta chains associated with cytomegalovirus. CMV serostatus was the only immune exposure information available for the cohort. Correlated functional status among segregating V segments might be attributable to linkage disequilibrium, but an unknown experimental factor could not be ruled out. In this cohort, only TCR beta chains were sequenced, and detectable features were limited by the absence of alpha or paired-chain data. A later analysis found that most CMV-associated TCR beta chains appeared HLA-restricted, with HLA associations seemingly driven largely by CMV exposure. V-gene and J-gene trimming of TCR beta chains was associated with a missense DCLRE1C variant in a later genetic analysis, and the association was replicated in an independent cohort. About 17 rarely observed V segments, including chromosome 9 orphons, were excluded from the earlier analysis of some 590 of the donors because counts were too low. Specific HLA alleles were associated with some 15,000 TCR beta sequences at a false discovery rate of 0.05 in a later analysis. In a later analysis, several top co-occurrence clusters were reported to appear linked to parvovirus B19, influenza, CMV and Epstein-Barr virus. The classifier was reported to diagnose cytomegalovirus status with high specificity and sensitivity in both the original cohort and the validation cohort. In a later genetic analysis, fewer N-insertions in productive TCRs were reported among donors in an Asian-associated ancestry cluster than the roughly 700-donor mean. Strong co-occurrence of HLA alleles, especially DR and DQ, made assigning TCR associations to individual alleles difficult.

In regard to this clone: Its antigen specificity is not known. The sample holds no much larger clone one base away, and base qualities are not on file.

The cohort was made up of roughly 670 healthy bone marrow donors. At the time of sampling, every cohort member was nominally healthy, though immune exposures that went unrecorded were likely present. The donor tested CMV seronegative, placing the donor among the roughly 350 seronegative members of the cohort. A peripheral blood sample was provided by each donor, and peripheral blood mononuclear cells were used for TCR beta sequencing. The Qiagen DNeasy Blood Extraction Kit was used to extract genomic DNA from the blood cell samples. Reading from cysteine to phenylalanine, the CDR3 counts 14 amino acids. Only the CDR3 portion is preserved as DNA: 42 bases, with reading frame beginning at the first base. After removal of 6 bases from V and 2 bases from J, the junction retains 3 bases not matched to a gene. CDR1 and CDR2 were assigned from the germline V gene as SGHAT and FQNNGV. The method behind the library was the immunoSEQ multiplex PCR assay. The multiplex PCR relied on a mix of 60 forward primers for TCR Vbeta segments and 13 reverse primers for TCR Jbeta segments. The CDR3 region of rearranged TCR beta genes was amplified from genomic DNA by a multiplex PCR assay. The amplified TCR beta libraries were sequenced on the Illumina HiSeq System as 87-base-pair reads. As for how the authors treated the data: In a later analysis, about 80 million unique TCR beta chains were counted across the roughly 610 repertoires, and roughly 10 million of these chains were shared by at least two donors. A nearest-neighbor algorithm error-corrected the raw reads and collapsed the reads into unique sequences, merging closely related sequences to remove PCR and sequencing errors. Alignment of CDR3 sequences to IMGT reference sequences was used to assign V, D and J gene segments. For a sequence to be retained, a match of at least six nucleotides was required to both a V gene segment and a J gene segment. A rearrangement was called productive if the CDR3 had no stop codons and remained in frame with V and J, and every other rearrangement was called non-productive. CDR3 was defined according to IMGT convention as the region running from the second conserved V-encoded cysteine to the conserved J-encoded phenylalanine. In an earlier analysis of approximately 500 of the donors, sequences lacking an unambiguous match to a single V gene segment were excluded. An earlier analysis of a few hundred of the donors called V segments functional above 56.7% productive rearrangements and segregating when the between-donor standard deviation exceeded 5%. To diagnose cytomegalovirus status from the catalog of TCR beta chain sequences, a statistical classification framework was built. A later analysis assigned V and J genes by comparing TCR nucleotide sequences with IMGT/GENE-DB human TR gene sequences. Using the TCRdist pipeline, a later analysis assigned CDR3 sequences along with most-parsimonious VDJ recombination scenarios. In a later analysis, every TCR beta chain was defined by the combination of its CDR3 amino acid sequence and its V-gene family, and reads without a unique V-gene family were dropped. In a later analysis, 500 to 650 highly shared, low-generation-probability nucleotide sequences were removed to address suspected cross-contamination and a sequencing artifact. In a later analysis, a clonal expansion index for each public chain was calculated from normalized within-repertoire ranks of inferred template counts. A later analysis computed generation probabilities with a VDJ recombination model fitted to out-of-frame rearrangements, and checked the results against IGoR. In a later analysis, hypergeometric tests were used to score TCR-TCR, TCR-HLA and TCR-CMV co-occurrence, with a repertoire-size bias correction applied to TCR pairs. False discovery rates were estimated in a later analysis by permuting HLA or CMV assignments 20 times. In a later analysis, co-occurring TCRs were grouped with DBSCAN, and TCRdist sequence similarity was added when clustering was performed within HLA-allele-positive subsets. Co-occurrence clustering excluded repertoires with fewer than 30,000 or more than 120,000 public chains, plus five with anomalous nucleotide sharing. The table comes from immuneACCESS by way of TCRdb, which keeps in-frame sequences with V and J called. Part of the clones is missing from these tables; in studies checked, under half for an unresolved V gene and the rest for unknown reasons. Clonal size and the V and J genes are those of that table, whereas D and trimming came from the DNA. Present in this sample are about 130,000 clones, approximately 80% of which were seen just once. Jointly, the top ten make up roughly 3.8% of the sample.

Recombination connected TRBV11-2 to TRBJ2-1, with 8 bases in between that match TRBD1. The sequence was obtained from a male donor in good health and CMV-seronegative. The sequenced material came from PBMCs. The bases are TGTGCCAGCAGAAACAGGGGGACCTACAATGAGCAGTTCTTC. This encodes CASRNRGTYNEQFF.